The sample holds many counts of the clone carrying this T cell receptor beta chain. Its cognate antigen is unknown. This sample's time point: sample taken at primary tumor resection. Whole RNA, which was extracted from tumor, nontumor lung tissue or frozen PBMC, was sequenced without any cell sorting. The source of the sample is a study of spatial heterogeneity in lung cancer. Whole-study context: More beta-chain than alpha-chain sequences were consistently detected.

General observations from the study: Resection saw ubiquitous expanded tumor TCRs appear in blood more than follow-up did.

Germline-derived CDR1 and CDR2 are LGHDT and YNNKEL (reference sequence). The V gene end was trimmed by 1 base and the J gene end by 4 bases; junction bases not matched to a gene: 3. This CDR3 has 16 residues. In the library, each TCR cDNA molecule bore its own unique molecular identifier. TCRdb recomputed calls from the 5' RACE reads with MiXCR, one row per CDR3 protein. The sample has tens of thousands of distinct CDR3 sequences, about 12% seen once. The V gene is TRBV3-1, the J gene TRBJ2-3, with 12 bases identical to TRBD2. The sequencing here drew on PBMCs, taken at surgery. The receptor's source is a male donor with early-stage non-small cell lung cancer. CDR3 nucleotide sequence: TGTGCCAGCAGCCAAGGACTAGCGGGAGCCGCAGATACGCAGTATTTT. Protein sequence: CASSQGLAGAADTQYF.